Below are 10 T cell receptor beta chains sequenced from a single sample in a study of T cell repertoires in cytomegalovirus infection. Via MiXCR, TCRdb re-called the reads, giving one row per CDR3 protein. The sample has more than 150,000 distinct CDR3 sequences, 15% to 20% seen once; the top ten hold about 2.9%. Sample: PBMCs. Receptor source: a human donor in good health (CMV status not recorded). Some clones in this sample may be carry-over from other donors' samples.

This clonotype was picked up many times. The genes are TRBV7-8 and TRBJ2-5, with D unclear. Deletions cut 4 bases from V and 0 bases from J, with 6 bases between. Per the germline V gene, CDR1 is SGHVS and CDR2 is FQNEAQ. This CDR3 is 13 amino acids long. Here the CDR3 DNA reads TGTGCCAGCAGCTCTCTGAACCAAGAGACCCAGTACTTC. This gives the protein CASSSLNQETQYF.

The V gene is TRBV19, the J gene TRBJ2-1; maybe TRBD2 (7 bases). This CDR3 is 15 amino acids long. CDR1 and CDR2 (germline): LNHDA, SQIVND (reference sequence). Between the trimmed V and J ends, which lost 6 bases and 8 bases, there was a span of 20 bases. The CDR3 nucleotides read TGTGCCAGTAGCCCGGCGAGGTCCGGGGGGCATGAGCAGTTCTTC. Protein sequence: CASSPARSGGHEQFF.

The chain employs TRBV7-3 and TRBJ2-3; D remains ambiguous. Germline CDR1 and CDR2: SGHTA and FQGTGA. The V gene lost 5 bases and the J gene lost 1 base, with 28 bases spanning the gap. The CDR3 contains 20 residues. The CDR3: CASSPPAPPKPVVGTDTQYF. As DNA, the CDR3 is TGTGCCAGCAGCCCACCCGCCCCACCTAAACCTGTAGTAGGCACAGATACGCAGTATTTT.

The chain combines TRBV7-9 with TRBJ1-4, with a weak D call TRBD1 (6 bases). Trimming took 5 bases from V and 8 from J, leaving 15 bases between them. Germline V gives CDR1 SEHNR, CDR2 FQNEAQ (reference sequence). The CDR3 extends over 14 amino acids. CDR3 coding DNA: TGTGCCAGCAGCGGGGGGCCGGAGAGGGAAAAACTGTTTTTT. Amino acids: CASSGGPEREKLFF.

This clonotype was detected many times. The chain carries TRBV7-2 and TRBJ2-3, with a tentative D call TRBD2 (6 bases). This CDR3 is built from 15 residues. V was trimmed by 6 bases and J by 0 bases, leaving 13 bases between them. Germline values: CDR1 SGHTA, CDR2 FQGNSA. The CDR3 reads CASSRDFTSTDTQYF. CDR3 sequence (DNA): TGTGCCAGCAGTAGGGACTTTACTAGCACAGATACGCAGTATTTT.

The CDR3 sequence is CASSQVARGMAEAFF. The CDR3 coding sequence is TGTGCCAGCAGCCAAGTGGCGCGGGGGATGGCTGAAGCTTTCTTT. The J gene is TRBJ1-1, the V gene TRBV14; D perhaps matches TRBD1 (5 bases). Per the germline V gene, CDR1 is SGHDN and CDR2 is FVKESK. The ends were cut back, 1 base at V and 6 bases at J, with 15 bases in the middle. The CDR3 contains 15 residues.

This clonotype was found many times. V usage is TRBV7-3 and J usage is TRBJ2-1; the D is unclear. This CDR3 spans 16 amino acids. From germline, CDR1 is SGHTA and CDR2 FQGTGA. V lost 0 bases to trimming and J lost 0 bases, with 9 bases between them. The CDR3 sequence: CASSLTSGRSYNEQFF. The CDR3 DNA reads as TGTGCCAGCAGCTTAACTTCTGGCCGCTCCTACAATGAGCAGTTCTTC.

The J gene is TRBJ2-2, the V gene TRBV7-2; TRBD2 matches 7 bases. V was pared by 1 base and J by 7 bases, with 9 bases of the junction left unmatched. This CDR3 comprises 16 residues. Germline CDR1 is SGHTA and CDR2 is FQGNSA. CDR3 residues: CASSLGQRGLGGELFF. CDR3 nucleotides: TGTGCCAGCAGCTTAGGCCAGCGGGGCCTCGGCGGGGAGCTGTTTTTT.

V is TRBV7-6 and J is TRBJ1-2, with D possibly TRBD1 on 6 matching bases. The germline CDR1 and CDR2 sequences are SGHVS and FNYEAQ. The CDR3 is 13 amino acids. V dropped 6 bases and J dropped 8 bases, with 16 bases sitting between them. The CDR3 region is CASSLSGAGGYTF. The CDR3 coding sequence is TGTGCCAGCAGTCTCTCGGGGGCAGGGGGCTACACCTTC.

V usage is TRBV5-4 and J usage is TRBJ2-1, with D maybe TRBD1 (6 bases). Germline CDR1 SGHNT, CDR2 YYREEE (reference sequence). Trimming removed 4 bases at V and 4 bases at J, with 12 bases between. The CDR3 covers 14 residues. The CDR3 spells CASSTRTEYNEQFF. As DNA, the CDR3 is TGTGCCAGCAGCACACGGACAGAGTACAATGAGCAGTTCTTC. The full variable domain, completed using reference TRBV5-4 and TRBJ2-1, is ETGVTQSPTHLIKTRGQQVTLRCSSQSGHNTVSWYQQALGQGPQFIFQYYREEENGRGNFPPRFSGLQFPNYSSELNVNALELDDSALYLCASSTRTEYNEQFFGPGTRLTVL.